Below are 9 T cell receptor beta chains sequenced from a single sample in a study of T cells in Graves' hyperthyroidism and ophthalmopathy. Amplification of TCR beta CDR3 regions used RNA as the template. With the HTBI primer set, the TCR CDR3 went through a first round of RT-PCR. TCRdb re-called the multiplex PCR reads with MiXCR, one entry per CDR3 protein. The sample lists a few hundred thousand distinct CDR3 sequences, about an eighth occurring once. Material for sequencing was blood. These receptors were taken from a woman aged 18-29 years with Graves' hyperthyroidism.

This clonotype was counted at least ten times. V usage is TRBV15 and J usage is TRBJ1-5; 10 bases map to TRBD1. Trimming removed 9 bases from V and 5 bases from J; junction bases left unmatched: 7. The CDR3 is made up of 14 amino acids. CDR1 and CDR2 (germline): LNHNV, YYDKDF (reference sequence). The CDR3 DNA follows: TGTGCCACAACTCGGGACAGGGGATATCAGCCCCAGCATTTT. Translated: CATTRDRGYQPQHF.

The chain joins TRBV6-1 to TRBJ1-5; 12 bases map to TRBD1. The length of the CDR3 is 15 residues. Germline V lookup: CDR1 MNHNS, CDR2 SASEGT. V gave up 5 bases and J gave up 7 bases; unmatched junction bases: 6. CDR3 nucleotide sequence: TGTGCCAGCAGTCCAGGGACAGGGGGCCGCCAGCCCCAGCATTTT. It translates to CASSPGTGGRQPQHF.

This clonotype occurred many times. This chain links TRBV12-3 or TRBV12-4 with TRBJ2-7; D not resolved. V dropped 2 bases and J dropped 1 base, with 9 bases sitting between them. The length of the CDR3 is 14 residues. CDR3 sequence reads: CASSLPQVSYEQYF. CDR3 nucleotide sequence: TGTGCCAGCAGTTTACCCCAGGTGTCCTACGAGCAGTACTTC.

This sequence joins TRBV5-1 and TRBJ2-4; 8 bases fit TRBD1. The CDR3 covers 14 residues. Trimming took 1 base from V and 7 from J; bases not matched to a gene: 4. CDR1 and CDR2 from the germline V gene are SGHRS and YFSETQ. CDR3 sequence: CASSLSQGANIQYF. The DNA of the CDR3 is TGCGCCAGCAGCTTGTCGCAGGGGGCGAACATTCAGTACTTC. The whole variable domain, filled in from reference TRBV5-1 and TRBJ2-4, reads KAGVTQTPRYLIKTRGQQVTLSCSPISGHRSVSWYQQTPGQGLQFLFEYFSETQRNKGNFPGRFSGRQFSNSRSEMNVSTLELGDSALYLCASSLSQGANIQYFGAGTRLSVL.

This clonotype occurred many times. The gene calls are TRBV29-1 and TRBJ2-1; D remains unclear. The germline CDR1 and CDR2 sequences are SQVTM and ANQGSEA. Trimming took 3 bases from V and 6 from J, leaving 12 bases between them. This CDR3 has 13 amino acids. The CDR3 DNA reads as TGCAGCGTTGATCTCAATGTGGGCAATGAGCAGTTCTTC. Its protein product is CSVDLNVGNEQFF.

This clonotype was found many times. The chain uses TRBV11-3 and TRBJ2-5; D possibly corresponds to TRBD1 (8 bases). This CDR3 spans 17 amino acids. V was trimmed by 4 bases and J by 6 bases, leaving 24 bases between them. Germline loops: CDR1 SGHNT, CDR2 YENEEA. CDR3 loop: CASSSAVQGGLGKTQYF. Here the CDR3 DNA reads TGTGCCAGCAGCTCAGCAGTACAGGGGGGGTTAGGAAAGACCCAGTACTTC.

The table lists this clonotype with many counts. This chain uses TRBV29-1 with TRBJ2-3; D uncertain. The CDR3 loop spans 13 amino acids. Trimming removed 3 bases at V and 2 bases at J, with 9 bases between. Germline loops: CDR1 SQVTM, CDR2 ANQGSEA. The DNA of the CDR3 is TGCAGCGTTGACGGGCTGCTCACAGATACGCAGTATTTT. It is translated as CSVDGLLTDTQYF.

This clonotype occurred a few times. The gene calls are TRBV29-1 and TRBJ1-1; TRBD1 is a possible D gene (5 bases). Germline V gene sequence: CDR1 SQVTM, CDR2 ANQGSEA. CDR3 length: 13 residues. The V gene lost 4 bases and the J gene lost 5 bases, with 14 bases spanning the gap. The CDR3 sequence is CSVGGREFTEAFF. DNA of the CDR3: TGCAGCGTTGGAGGCAGGGAGTTTACTGAAGCTTTCTTT.

This clonotype was seen more than once but under ten times. The chain carries TRBV3-1 and TRBJ2-2; no clear D. The CDR3 runs 15 residues. Germline loops: CDR1 LGHDT, CDR2 YNNKEL (reference sequence). The V gene lost 3 bases and the J gene lost 5 bases, with 13 bases spanning the gap. The CDR3 nucleotides read TGTGCCAGCAGCCAGAGTATCAAGGTTACCGGGGAGCTGTTTTTT. Translating it yields CASSQSIKVTGELFF.